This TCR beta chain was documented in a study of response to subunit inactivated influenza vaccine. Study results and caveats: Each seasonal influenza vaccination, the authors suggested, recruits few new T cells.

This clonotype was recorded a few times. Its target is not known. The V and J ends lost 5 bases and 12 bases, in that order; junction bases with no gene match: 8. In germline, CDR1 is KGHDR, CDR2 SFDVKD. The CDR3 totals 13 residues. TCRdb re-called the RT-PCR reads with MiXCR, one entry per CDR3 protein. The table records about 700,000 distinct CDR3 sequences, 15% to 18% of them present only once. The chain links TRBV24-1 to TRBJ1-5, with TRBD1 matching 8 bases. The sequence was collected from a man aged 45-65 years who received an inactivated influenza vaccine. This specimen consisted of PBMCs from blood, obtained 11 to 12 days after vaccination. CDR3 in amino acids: CATSGPGQALQHF. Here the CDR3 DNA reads TGTGCCACCAGTGGCCCGGGACAGGCGCTCCAGCATTTT.